This T cell receptor (beta chain) was retrieved from a study of graft-versus-host responses after intestinal transplantation. Generated by immunoSEQ multiplex PCR, the TCRdb table keeps only in-frame clones and is missing some. The sample records roughly 100,000 clones, more than 85% being singletons. The germline CDR1 and CDR2 sequences are LNHDA and SQIVND (reference sequence). This CDR3 contains 15 residues. The trim removed 7 bases at V and 4 bases at J, leaving 10 bases unmatched. A remark on this clone: Its antigen is not known.

Whole-study findings and limits: Within the allografts of patients who had graft-donor T cell macrochimerism, graft-versus-host to host-versus-graft clonal ratios were high. Recipient marrow contained GvH clones, some of which appeared first in ileum or blood.

The origin of this receptor is a human donor who received an intestinal transplant. The sequenced sample was unstimulated CD4+ T cells sorted from spleen or lymph node cells, obtained before intestinal transplant. This chain joins TRBV19 and TRBJ2-5, with 9 bases lining up with TRBD1. The CDR3 DNA is TGTGCCAGTACCTCCGGGACAGGGCTGGGAGAGACCCAGTACTTC. This codes for CASTSGTGLGETQYF.